These T cell receptor beta chains were read from a single sample in a study of blood T cell repertoires in COVID-19. Sequenced by immunoSEQ multiplex PCR; TCRdb stores in-frame clones only, minus some. This table has 140,000 or so clones, about nine tenths appearing once. Sequencing was done on a sample of PBMCs or T cells enriched from blood (not recorded which). Receptor source: a man aged 60 to 69 who had recovered from COVID-19. The CDR3 runs from the conserved cysteine through the conserved F or W. Each record gives: CDR3 length, D gene, clone size, V gene, J gene, CDR3 protein, CDR3 DNA. D genes are given only for firm matches. Size is omitted from some rows. Given values are once, few, many or a class for expanded clones.

14	.	.	TRBV7-3	TRBJ2-5	CASSLSVMKETQYF	TGTGCCAGCAGCTTAAGCGTGATGAAAGAGACCCAGTACTTC
17	.	.	TRBV28	TRBJ1-6	CASSSRAPGPHNSPLHF	TGTGCCAGCAGTTCCCGAGCCCCAGGGCCTCATAATTCACCCCTCCACTTT
13	.	.	TRBV3-1/TRBV3-2	TRBJ2-7	CASSQVATYEQYF	TGTGCCAGCAGCCAAGTCGCGACCTACGAGCAGTACTTC
13	.	once	TRBV18	TRBJ2-5	CASSPPRAETQYF	TGTGCCAGCTCACCTCCGAGGGCAGAGACCCAGTACTTC
11	.	.	TRBV12-5	TRBJ2-1	CASGHGNEQFF	TGTGCTAGTGGCCACGGGAATGAGCAGTTCTTC
15	TRBD1	.	TRBV19	TRBJ2-1	CASSIVDRGGNEQFF	TGTGCCAGTAGTATCGTGGACAGGGGAGGGAATGAGCAGTTCTTC
14	.	.	TRBV30	TRBJ1-2	CAWMRPSKDYGYTF	TGTGCCTGGATGCGGCCCTCCAAGGACTATGGCTACACCTTC
13	.	.	TRBV29-1	TRBJ1-5	CSVAWSSDQPQHF	TGCAGCGTTGCCTGGTCGAGCGATCAGCCCCAGCATTTT
16	TRBD2	.	TRBV4-1	TRBJ2-7	CASSQVWAGGPDEQYF	TGCGCCAGCAGCCAAGTTTGGGCGGGAGGGCCTGACGAGCAGTACTTC
17	.	.	TRBV19	TRBJ1-6	CASSAPLGTHYVSPLHF	TGTGCCAGTAGTGCCCCCCTCGGGACACATTATGTTTCACCCCTCCACTTT
13	.	.	TRBV12-3/TRBV12-4	TRBJ2-5	CASSPTPRETQYF	TGTGCCAGCAGTCCGACTCCCCGAGAGACCCAGTACTTC
15	.	.	TRBV7-8	TRBJ2-1	CASSLGRDGGVEQFF	TGTGCCAGCAGCTTAGGCAGGGATGGAGGGGTTGAGCAGTTCTTC
15	.	.	TRBV29-1	TRBJ1-3	CSVGEGPPSGNTIYF	TGCAGCGTTGGGGAGGGCCCACCCTCTGGAAACACCATATATTTT
13	.	.	TRBV12-3/TRBV12-4	TRBJ1-1	CASSFYGNTEAFF	TGTGCCAGCAGTTTTTACGGGAACACTGAAGCTTTCTTT
14	TRBD2	once	TRBV6-4	TRBJ2-3	CASSLTSGADTQYF	TGTGCCAGCTCCCTGACTAGCGGGGCAGATACGCAGTATTTT
12	.	.	TRBV5-1	TRBJ2-1	CASSLRGVEQFF	TGCGCCAGCAGCCTCAGGGGTGTTGAGCAGTTCTTC
16	.	.	TRBV4-1	TRBJ2-1	CASSYPGLTVYNEQFF	TGCGCCAGCAGCTATCCGGGACTTACGGTCTACAATGAGCAGTTCTTC
13	.	once	TRBV6-5	TRBJ2-7	CASRSQNKYEQYF	TGTGCCAGCCGGAGCCAGAATAAATACGAGCAGTACTTC